The clone carrying this T cell receptor (beta chain) was picked up one time. Trimming removed 6 bases from V and 5 bases from J; junction bases left unmatched: 10. Germline lookup yields CDR1 LNHDA and CDR2 SQIVND (reference sequence). The CDR3 runs 15 residues. The data were obtained in a study of blood T cell repertoires in COVID-19. Study-wide background: Material from acute and convalescent COVID-19 was sourced from the United States, Italy and Spain.

Per the original methods: Estimates of nucleated cell counts were drawn from the amplification of reference gene primers. Only in-frame clones appear in the TCRdb table, and some are missing; sequencing was by immunoSEQ multiplex PCR. D and trimming come from the DNA, and the V and J calls and clone size come from that table. The repertoire has roughly 200,000 clones, 86% of them found once; the top ten carry more than 7.5%. The sequenced material came from PBMCs or T cells enriched from blood (not recorded which). This clonotype was obtained from a woman in her 30s who had recovered from COVID-19. The chain couples TRBV19 to TRBJ2-1, with 7 bases fitting TRBD1. CDR3: CASRGEDRVNNEQFF. The DNA of the CDR3 is TGTGCCAGTAGGGGGGAAGACAGGGTCAACAATGAGCAGTTCTTC. Combining the CDR3 with reference TRBV19 and TRBJ2-1 gives the whole variable domain DGGITQSPKYLFRKEGQNVTLSCEQNLNHDAMYWYRQDPGQGLRLIYYSQIVNDFQKGDIAEGYSVSREKKESFPLTVTSAQKNPTAFYLCASRGEDRVNNEQFFGPGTRLTVL.